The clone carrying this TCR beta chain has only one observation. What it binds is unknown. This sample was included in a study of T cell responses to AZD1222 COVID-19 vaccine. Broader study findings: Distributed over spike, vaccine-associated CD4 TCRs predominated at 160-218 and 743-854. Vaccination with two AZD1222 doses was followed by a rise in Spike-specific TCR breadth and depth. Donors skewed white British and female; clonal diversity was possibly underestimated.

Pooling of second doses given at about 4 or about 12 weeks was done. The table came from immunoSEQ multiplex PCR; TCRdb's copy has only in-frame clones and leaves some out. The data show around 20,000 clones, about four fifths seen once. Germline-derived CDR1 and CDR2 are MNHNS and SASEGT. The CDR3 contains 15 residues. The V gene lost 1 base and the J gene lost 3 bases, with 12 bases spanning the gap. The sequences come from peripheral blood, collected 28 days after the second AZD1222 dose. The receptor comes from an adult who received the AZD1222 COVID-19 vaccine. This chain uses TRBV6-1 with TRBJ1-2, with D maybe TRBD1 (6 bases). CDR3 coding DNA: TGTGCCAGCAGTGAAGTAGAGACAGGCTACTATGGCTACACCTTC. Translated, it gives CASSEVETGYYGYTF.